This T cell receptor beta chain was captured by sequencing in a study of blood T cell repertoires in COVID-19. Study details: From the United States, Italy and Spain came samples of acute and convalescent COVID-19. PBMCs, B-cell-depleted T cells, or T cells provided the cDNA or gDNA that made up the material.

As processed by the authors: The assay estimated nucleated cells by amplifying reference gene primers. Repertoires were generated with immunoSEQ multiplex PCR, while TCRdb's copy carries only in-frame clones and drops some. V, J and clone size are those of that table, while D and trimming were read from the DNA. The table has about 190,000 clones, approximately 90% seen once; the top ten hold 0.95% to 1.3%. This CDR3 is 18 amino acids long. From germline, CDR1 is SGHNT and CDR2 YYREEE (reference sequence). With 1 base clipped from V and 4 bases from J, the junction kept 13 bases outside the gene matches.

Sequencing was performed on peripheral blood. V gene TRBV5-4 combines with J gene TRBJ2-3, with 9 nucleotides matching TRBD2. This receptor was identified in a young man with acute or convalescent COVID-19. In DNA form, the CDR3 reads TGTGCCAGCAGCTTGAAGAGACTAGCGGCCCAAGGGGCAGATACGCAGTATTTT. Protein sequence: CASSLKRLAAQGADTQYF.